The 26 T cell receptor beta chains given below trace back to one sample, sequenced in a study of T cells in Graves' hyperthyroidism and ophthalmopathy. Using RNA transcripts as the source, TCR beta CDR3 regions were amplified. The HTBI set primed first-round TCR CDR3 RT-PCR. One entry per CDR3 protein results from TCRdb running MiXCR on the multiplex PCR reads. The table has a few hundred thousand distinct CDR3 sequences, approximately 14% seen once; the top ten hold around 7.5%. The sequencing sample was made of blood. The receptor source for this set is a woman in her 30s with Graves' hyperthyroidism.

This clonotype was recorded at least ten times. The CDR3: CASSPANRRNTEAFF. The DNA of the CDR3 is TGTGCCAGCAGCCCAGCGAACAGGAGGAACACTGAAGCTTTCTTT. V gene TRBV7-8 combines with J gene TRBJ1-1; the D gene is possibly TRBD1 (5 bases). The germline V and J ends were trimmed by 5 bases and 1 base, with 14 bases remaining between them. Germline V gene lookup returns CDR1 SGHVS and CDR2 FQNEAQ. The CDR3 contains 15 residues.

Many counts were recorded for this clonotype. The V gene is TRBV12-3 or TRBV12-4, the J gene TRBJ2-5, with D perhaps TRBD1 (5 bases). The CDR3 extends over 13 amino acids. V dropped 4 bases and J dropped 5 bases, with 11 bases sitting between them. CDR3 sequence reads: CASSSQGSETQYF. The CDR3, as DNA: TGTGCCAGCAGTTCCCAGGGAAGCGAGACCCAGTACTTC.

The chain links TRBV29-1 to TRBJ2-7; TRBD2 matches 10 bases. V was pared by 6 bases and J by 4 bases, with 6 bases of the junction left unmatched. Germline V gives CDR1 SQVTM, CDR2 ANQGSEA. The CDR3 has 13 residues. CDR3 sequence reads: CSVGSGRVYEQYF. In DNA form, the CDR3 reads TGCAGCGTGGGGAGCGGGAGGGTGTACGAGCAGTACTTC.

On this clonotype: This may be a read error, as it is one base from a much larger clone. The rearrangement uses TRBV6-1 and TRBJ1-2, with D possibly being TRBD1 (6 bases). This CDR3 spans 13 amino acids. V lost 5 bases and J lost 7, with 14 bases in between. Germline-derived CDR1 and CDR2 are MNHNS and SASEGT. CDR3 nucleotides: TGTGCCAGCAGTAGGACAGAAACGGGTGGCTACACCTTC. This codes for CASSRTETGGYTF.

Ten or more counts support this clonotype. V usage is TRBV3-1 and J usage is TRBJ2-7; D is uncertain. Germline CDR1 and CDR2: LGHDT and YNNKEL (reference sequence). The V end lost 1 base, the J end lost 1 base, and 8 bases lay between the germline ends. This CDR3 has 14 amino acids. The CDR3 spells CASSQGFPSYEQYF. The DNA for the CDR3 is TGTGCCAGCAGCCAAGGCTTCCCGTCCTACGAGCAGTACTTC.

At least ten counts were recorded for this clonotype. V gene TRBV6-1 combines with J gene TRBJ1-6; 10 bases line up with TRBD1. This CDR3 contains 16 residues. J gave up 10 bases and V 5 bases, and 11 bases lay outside the gene matches. The germline gives CDR1 MNHNS, CDR2 SASEGT. The CDR3 loop is CASSPLFGTGESPLHF. As DNA, the CDR3 is TGTGCCAGCAGTCCCCTTTTTGGGACAGGGGAATCACCCCTCCACTTT.

The table lists this clonotype with a few counts. The rearrangement uses TRBV6-1 and TRBJ2-3, with a possible D match to TRBD1 (6 bases). CDR1 MNHNS and CDR2 SASEGT come from the germline V gene. CDR3 length: 14 amino acids. V lost 8 bases to trimming and J lost 0 bases, with 12 bases between them. Written as DNA, the CDR3 is TGTGCCAGCGCGATCAGGGGAAGCACAGATACGCAGTATTTT. It encodes CASAIRGSTDTQYF.

The chain joins TRBV5-1 to TRBJ1-2, with 9 bases lining up with TRBD1. Trimming cost V 2 bases and J 6 bases; bases outside gene matches: 14. This CDR3 is 17 amino acids long. The V gene's germline CDR1 is SGHRS and CDR2 YFSETQ. As DNA, the CDR3 is TGCGCCAGCAGCTTTCCCGGACAGGGGCCCATTTTGAATGGCTACACCTTC. This gives the protein CASSFPGQGPILNGYTF. The variable domain in full, completed from reference TRBV5-1 and TRBJ1-2, reads KAGVTQTPRYLIKTRGQQVTLSCSPISGHRSVSWYQQTPGQGLQFLFEYFSETQRNKGNFPGRFSGRQFSNSRSEMNVSTLELGDSALYLCASSFPGQGPILNGYTFGSGTRLTVV.

This clonotype occurred many times. The chain has TRBV5-1 and TRBJ1-1; D might be TRBD1 (5 bases). V lost 0 bases and J lost 3, with 9 bases in between. CDR1 is SGHRS, CDR2 YFSETQ, per germline. This CDR3 is built from 14 residues. Here the CDR3 reads CASSLGREDTEAFF. CDR3 bases: TGCGCCAGCAGCTTGGGCAGGGAGGACACTGAAGCTTTCTTT.

The chain links TRBV27 to TRBJ2-2; 7 bases are a match to TRBD1. The CDR3 length is 16 residues. The ends lost 3 bases at V and 5 bases at J; junction bases unmatched: 9. Germline loops: CDR1 MNHEY, CDR2 SMNVEV (reference sequence). The CDR3 loop is CASSFQTGPFTGELFF. The CDR3 DNA reads TGTGCCAGCAGTTTCCAGACAGGGCCTTTTACCGGGGAGCTGTTTTTT.

The CDR3 region has the DNA TGTGCCACCAGCAGAGGTACTAGCAGTTACAATGAGCAGTTCTTC. Its translation is CATSRGTSSYNEQFF. This chain uses TRBV15 with TRBJ2-1; possibly TRBD2 for D (6 bases). Germline V CDR1 and CDR2: LNHNV, YYDKDF (reference sequence). Trimming shortened V by 1 base and J by 4 bases, and 11 bases separated the two germline ends. The CDR3 sequence is 15 residues long.

Ten or more counts support this clonotype. The chain couples TRBV11-2 to TRBJ2-3; TRBD2 matches at 7 bases. V gave up 3 bases and J gave up 2 bases; unmatched junction bases: 8. The CDR3 extends over 16 amino acids. CDR1 SGHAT and CDR2 FQNNGV come from the germline V gene. CDR3 in amino acids: CASSFTSAYPTDTQYF. DNA of the CDR3: TGTGCCAGCAGCTTCACTAGCGCCTACCCCACAGATACGCAGTATTTT.

This clonotype was seen many times. This rearrangement joins TRBV11-2 to TRBJ2-7; D not resolved. Germline loops: CDR1 SGHAT, CDR2 FQNNGV. The CDR3 is 15 residues long. Trimming stripped 3 bases from V and 0 bases from J, with 12 bases between. The CDR3 DNA is TGTGCCAGCAGCTTTGGGCAGCTCGACTCCTACGAGCAGTACTTC. This sequence encodes CASSFGQLDSYEQYF. Full variable domain (rest looked up from reference TRBV11-2 and TRBJ2-7): EAGVAQSPRYKIIEKRQSVAFWCNPISGHATLYWYQQILGQGPKLLIQFQNNGVVDDSQLPKDRFSAERLKGVDSTLKIQPAKLEDSAVYLCASSFGQLDSYEQYFGPGTRLTVT.

This clonotype was recorded many times. V usage is TRBV13 and J usage is TRBJ2-5, with D hard to call. This CDR3 is 15 amino acids long. Trimming pared 0 bases from V and 4 bases from J, leaving 12 bases between. The germline V gene has CDR1 PRHDT and CDR2 FYEKMQ (reference sequence). As DNA, the CDR3 is TGTGCCAGCAGCTTAGGCCTGAACCAACGAGAGACCCAGTACTTC. Its translation is CASSLGLNQRETQYF. The full variable domain, rest sourced from reference TRBV13 and TRBJ2-5, is AAGVIQSPRHLIKEKRETATLKCYPIPRHDTVYWYQQGPGQDPQFLISFYEKMQSDKGSIPDRFSAQQFSDYHSELNMSSLELGDSALYFCASSLGLNQRETQYFGPGTRLLVL.

This clonotype showed up many times. The V and J genes are TRBV2 and TRBJ2-7; 10 bases line up with TRBD2. Trimming took 7 bases from V and 6 from J; bases not matched to a gene: 9. CDR3 length: 14 residues. Per the germline V gene, CDR1 is SNHLY and CDR2 is FYNNEI. The CDR3 nucleotides read TGTGCCAGCACCGGGGGTAGCGGGAGGTTCGAGCAGTACTTC. The encoded protein is CASTGGSGRFEQYF.

Ten or more counts support this clonotype. This chain connects TRBV5-1 to TRBJ2-5, with TRBD2 matching over 7 bases. V lost 4 bases to trimming and J lost 4 bases; unmatched junction nucleotides: 4. This CDR3 spans 13 amino acids. Germline CDR1 and CDR2: SGHRS and YFSETQ. CDR3 loop: CASSRDYGETQYF. As DNA, the CDR3 is TGCGCCAGCAGCCGGGACTATGGAGAGACCCAGTACTTC.

The chain joins TRBV29-1 to TRBJ2-7, with 7 bases aligning to TRBD1. The CDR3 runs 12 residues. V was pared by 2 bases and J by 3 bases, with 1 base of the junction left unmatched. From germline, CDR1 is SQVTM and CDR2 ANQGSEA. As DNA, the CDR3 is TGCAGCGTTGAACAGGGGGTCTACGAGCAGTACTTC. It specifies CSVEQGVYEQYF.

Regarding this clonotype: It may be a read error: a sequence one base away is much more abundant. CDR3 nucleotide sequence: TGCTGTGCTAGCGCCACTAGCACAGATACGCAGTATTTT. It translates to CCASATSTDTQYF. The V and J genes are TRBV20-1 and TRBJ2-3; tentatively, D is TRBD2 (6 bases). This CDR3 is 13 amino acids long. The germline CDR1 and CDR2 sequences are DFQATT and SNEGSKA (reference sequence).

At least ten counts were recorded for this clonotype. This rearrangement joins TRBV4-1 to TRBJ1-1, with D possibly TRBD1 on 5 matching bases. Germline CDR1 MGHRA, CDR2 YSYEKL. CDR3 length equals 14 residues. The V gene lost 0 bases and the J gene lost 6 bases, with 11 bases spanning the gap. The chain's CDR3 is CASSQERGSAEAFF. The CDR3 coding sequence is TGCGCCAGCAGCCAAGAGCGGGGGTCCGCTGAAGCTTTCTTT.

This clonotype has a handful of counts. The chain is built from TRBV6-1 and TRBJ2-3; TRBD2 matches 11 bases. The V gene's germline CDR1 is MNHNS and CDR2 SASEGT. This CDR3 is built from 16 residues. Trimming cost V 2 bases and J 6 bases; bases outside gene matches: 7. The CDR3: CASSEQTSGSLDTQYF. DNA for the CDR3: TGTGCCAGCAGTGAACAAACTAGCGGGAGTTTGGATACGCAGTATTTT.

Worth noting for this clonotype: A read error may explain this, as a much larger clone is one base away. The chain couples TRBV30 to TRBJ2-1; a weak D match, TRBD1 (6 bases). The J call may be in error: the DNA end matches TRBJ2-7 better. The germline V gene encodes CDR1 GTSNPN and CDR2 SVGIG (reference sequence). The CDR3 spans 15 residues. CDR3 nucleotides: TGTGCCTGGATAGAACGGGGACGTTGGGACAATGAGCAGTACTTC. It translates to CAWIERGRWDNEQYF.

This clonotype occurred a few times. J is TRBJ2-3 and V is TRBV6-1; D may be TRBD1 (5 bases). With 3 bases removed from V and 3 bases from J, the gap between germline ends came to 16 bases. Germline CDR1 MNHNS, CDR2 SASEGT. This CDR3 comprises 16 residues. CDR3 sequence (DNA): TGTGCCAGCAGTGATCCCAGGGTTCTGGAGACAGATACGCAGTATTTT. Its translation is CASSDPRVLETDTQYF.

This clonotype occurred many times. The chain has TRBV5-1 and TRBJ2-3, with TRBD1 as a possible D gene (5 bases). This CDR3 is 13 amino acids long. The V gene lost 6 bases and the J gene lost 4 bases, with 12 bases spanning the gap. Germline assignment: CDR1 SGHRS and CDR2 YFSETQ. Written as DNA, the CDR3 is TGCGCCAGCAAGTATTGGGGCTCAGATACGCAGTATTTT. Protein: CASKYWGSDTQYF.

This clonotype was detected many times. This chain joins TRBV12-3 or TRBV12-4 and TRBJ1-3, with 10 bases fitting TRBD1. There are 17 residues in the CDR3. The ends lost 6 bases at V and 1 base at J; junction bases unmatched: 9. The CDR3: CASSTTGGFVSGNTIYF. Written as DNA, the CDR3 is TGTGCCAGCAGCACGACAGGGGGCTTTGTTTCTGGAAACACCATATATTTT.

This clonotype was counted a few times. This rearrangement joins TRBV7-9 to TRBJ2-1; 7 positions agree with TRBD1. The length of the CDR3 is 14 residues. Germline values: CDR1 SEHNR, CDR2 FQNEAQ (reference sequence). With 4 bases clipped from V and 7 bases from J, the junction kept 7 bases outside the gene matches. CDR3 coding DNA: TGTGCCAGCAGCTCGGGACAGACTGAAAATGAGCAGTTCTTC. Residues: CASSSGQTENEQFF.

This clonotype has ten or more counts. This chain uses TRBV5-1 with TRBJ1-4, with D unclear. Germline values: CDR1 SGHRS, CDR2 YFSETQ. Trimming cost V 3 bases and J 4 bases, with 10 bases left between them. The CDR3 is 14 residues long. The CDR3 coding sequence is TGCGCCAGCAGCTCCCGGACCGATAATGAAAAACTGTTTTTT. Translating gives CASSSRTDNEKLFF.